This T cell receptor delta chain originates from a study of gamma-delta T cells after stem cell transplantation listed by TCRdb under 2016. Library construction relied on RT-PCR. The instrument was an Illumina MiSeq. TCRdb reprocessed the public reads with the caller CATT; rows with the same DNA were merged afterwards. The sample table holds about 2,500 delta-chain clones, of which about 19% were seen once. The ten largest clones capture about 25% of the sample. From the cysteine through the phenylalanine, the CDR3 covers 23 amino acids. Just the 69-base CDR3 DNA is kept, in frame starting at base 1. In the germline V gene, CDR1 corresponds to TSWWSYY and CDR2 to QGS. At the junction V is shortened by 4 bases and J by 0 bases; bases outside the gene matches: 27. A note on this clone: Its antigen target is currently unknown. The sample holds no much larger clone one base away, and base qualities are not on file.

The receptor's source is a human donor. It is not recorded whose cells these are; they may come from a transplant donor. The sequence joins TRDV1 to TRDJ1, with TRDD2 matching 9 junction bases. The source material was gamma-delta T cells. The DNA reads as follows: TGTGCTCTTGGGGTCAAGTGGCGCACCCCCTTCCTACGGTGGGGGACTTACACCGATAAACTCATCTTT. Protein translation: CALGVKWRTPFLRWGTYTDKLIF.